One sample yielded the 6 T cell receptor beta chains listed below, sequenced in a study of OX40 agonist ivuxolimab in advanced cancers. Produced via immunoSEQ multiplex PCR; TCRdb's table is partial and in-frame only. The table has under 80,000 clones, approximately 89% seen once. The sequenced sample was CD4+ or CD8+ T cells sorted from blood, obtained in a trial of the OX40 agonist ivuxolimab. These receptors originate from an adult with an advanced solid tumor such as melanoma, head and neck, liver or kidney cancer.

The chain uses TRBV18 and TRBJ1-4; no clear D gene. Germline CDR1 and CDR2: KGHSH and LQKENI. The V end lost 3 bases, the J end lost 6 bases, and 5 bases lay between the germline ends. The CDR3 is 12 amino acids. CDR3 amino acids: CASSPRDEKLFF. The CDR3 coding sequence is TGTGCCAGCTCACCCCGGGATGAAAAACTGTTTTTT.

The V gene is TRBV7-9, the J gene TRBJ2-1; 13 nucleotides line up with TRBD2. Trimming took 0 bases from V and 5 from J; bases not matched to a gene: 7. CDR3 size: 18 residues. Germline CDR1 reads SEHNR; CDR2 reads FQNEAQ (reference sequence). The CDR3 sequence: CASSLALMTSGGNNEQFF. The CDR3, as DNA: TGTGCCAGCAGCTTAGCTTTGATGACTAGCGGGGGGAACAATGAGCAGTTCTTC.

This clone appeared a single time. This rearrangement joins TRBV18 to TRBJ2-3; perhaps TRBD1 as D (5 bases). The length of the CDR3 is 14 residues. Trimming removed 1 base from V and 6 bases from J, with 11 bases in between. Germline V lookup: CDR1 KGHSH, CDR2 LQKENI. DNA of the CDR3: TGTGCCAGCTCACCACTCAGGGTGGCGGATACGCAGTATTTT. Amino acids: CASSPLRVADTQYF. Combining the CDR3 with reference TRBV18 and TRBJ2-3 gives the whole variable domain NAGVMQNPRHLVRRRGQEARLRCSPMKGHSHVYWYRQLPEEGLKFMVYLQKENIIDESGMPKERFSAEFPKEGPSILRIQQVVRGDSAAYFCASSPLRVADTQYFGPGTRLTVL.

V is TRBV5-1 and J is TRBJ2-7; D is tentatively TRBD1 or TRBD2 (6 bases each). Germline V gene sequence: CDR1 SGHRS, CDR2 YFSETQ. V lost 7 bases and J lost 6, with 20 bases in between. The CDR3 has 14 residues. The DNA for the CDR3 is TGCGCCAGCGCGGGCCGAACCGGGGGCGCCGAGCAGTACTTC. Translating gives CASAGRTGGAEQYF. Full variable domain (rest looked up from reference TRBV5-1 and TRBJ2-7): KAGVTQTPRYLIKTRGQQVTLSCSPISGHRSVSWYQQTPGQGLQFLFEYFSETQRNKGNFPGRFSGRQFSNSRSEMNVSTLELGDSALYLCASAGRTGGAEQYFGPGTRLTVT.

The chain joins TRBV27 to TRBJ2-6; D ambiguous. The CDR3 runs 13 residues. Trimming took 11 bases from V and 1 from J, leaving 9 bases between them. The germline V gene encodes CDR1 MNHEY and CDR2 SMNVEV (reference sequence). The CDR3 spells CAVKDSGANVLTF. The CDR3 DNA sequence: TGTGCCGTCAAGGATTCTGGGGCCAACGTCCTGACTTTC.

CDR3 region: CASSFGGRSYEQYF. The CDR3 bases are TGTGCCAGCAGCTTCGGGGGAAGGTCCTACGAGCAGTACTTC. The rearrangement links TRBV7-2 to TRBJ2-7, with D possibly TRBD2 on 6 matching bases. Trimming took off 3 bases at V and 1 base at J, with 10 bases between the two ends. This CDR3 is built from 14 residues. Germline CDR1 is SGHTA and CDR2 is FQGNSA.